A single sample is the source of the 7 T cell receptor beta chains below, sequenced in a study of blood T cell repertoires in COVID-19 (dated by TCRdb to the early 2020s). Receptor amplification or capture employed the immunoSEQ multiplex PCR assay. The table comes from immuneACCESS by way of TCRdb, which keeps in-frame sequences with V and J called. Part of the clones is missing from these tables; in studies checked, under half for an unresolved V gene and the rest for unknown reasons. In all, the sample holds 84,000 or so clones, and around four fifths of those were seen once. 15% to 20% of the sample is held by the ten biggest clonotypes. Material: peripheral blood. These TCRs come from a man at least 80 years old with active or convalescent COVID-19.

This chain uses TRBV30 with TRBJ1-1; 9 bases are shared with TRBD1. The CDR3 covers 14 residues. Trimming at V came to 4 bases and at J to 0 bases, leaving 3 bases not matched to a gene. Germline V gene sequence: CDR1 GTSNPN, CDR2 SVGIG (reference sequence). This CDR3 reads CAWNRGPLNTEAFF. The DNA for the CDR3 is TGTGCCTGGAACAGGGGGCCGTTGAACACTGAAGCTTTCTTT.

The CDR3 coding sequence is TGTGCCAGCAGCTTACAGCTCAGGGGGAACACTGAAGCTTTCTTT. It translates to CASSLQLRGNTEAFF. V usage is TRBV5-4 and J usage is TRBJ1-1; D might be TRBD1 (6 bases). The germline V and J ends were trimmed by 2 bases and 1 base, with 12 bases remaining between them. CDR1 and CDR2 (germline): SGHNT, YYREEE (reference sequence). The CDR3 is 15 residues long.

The V and J genes are TRBV12-3 or TRBV12-4 and TRBJ2-1; 7 nucleotides line up with TRBD2. The junction had 2 bases not matched to a gene; V was cut back by 3 bases and J by 6 bases. CDR3 length: 13 amino acids. The CDR3 nucleotides are TGTGCCAGCAGTTTTGGGGGGGTCAATGAGCAGTTCTTC. Translation gives CASSFGGVNEQFF.

J is TRBJ1-1 and V is TRBV2, with 9 positions matching TRBD1. The CDR3 loop spans 17 amino acids. CDR1 SNHLY and CDR2 FYNNEI come from the germline V gene. Germline trimming cut 3 bases from V and 1 base from J; bases unmatched to any gene: 9. In DNA form, the CDR3 reads TGTGCCAGCAGTGAGTTAGGGACAGGGAGAGGGAACACTGAAGCTTTCTTT. It is translated as CASSELGTGRGNTEAFF.

The CDR3 region is CASSRTTTDTQYF. The CDR3 DNA reads as TGCGCCAGCAGCAGAACGACTACTGATACGCAGTATTTT. The J gene is TRBJ2-3, the V gene TRBV5-1; possible D gene TRBD2, 5 bases. Per the germline V gene, CDR1 is SGHRS and CDR2 is YFSETQ. This CDR3 is 13 amino acids long. V lost 4 bases, J lost 6 bases, and 12 bases lay in between.

The chain couples TRBV10-1 to TRBJ2-7; TRBD1 might be the D (6 bases). V was trimmed by 8 bases and J by 2 bases, leaving 22 bases between them. Germline V lookup: CDR1 WNHNN, CDR2 SYGVQD (reference sequence). CDR3 size: 16 residues. This CDR3 reads CASGLRQVISTYEQYV. The CDR3 DNA sequence: TGCGCCAGCGGACTCAGACAGGTAATTTCGACCTACGAGCAGTACGTC.

This clone was recorded only once. The genes are TRBV20-1 and TRBJ2-3; TRBD1 might be the D (8 bases). CDR1 DFQATT and CDR2 SNEGSKA come from the germline V gene (reference sequence). Trimming removed 3 bases at V and 5 bases at J, with 18 bases between. The CDR3 is 15 residues long. CDR3 coding DNA: TGCAGTGCTAGTTTGAGGACAGGGAGGGAAGATACGCAGTATTTT. This codes for CSASLRTGREDTQYF.